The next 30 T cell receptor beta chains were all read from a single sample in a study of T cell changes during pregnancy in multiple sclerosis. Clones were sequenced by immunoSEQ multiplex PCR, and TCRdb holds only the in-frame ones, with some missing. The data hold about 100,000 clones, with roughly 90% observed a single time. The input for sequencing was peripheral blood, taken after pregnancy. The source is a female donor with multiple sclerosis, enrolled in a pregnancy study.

This CDR3 is CASSYSGNTIYF. Here the CDR3 DNA reads TGTGCCAGCAGTTACTCCGGGAACACCATATATTTT. This chain joins TRBV6-6 and TRBJ1-3; D not resolved. The ends were cut back, 0 bases at V and 7 bases at J, with 4 bases in the middle. Germline values: CDR1 MNHNY, CDR2 SVGAGI (reference sequence). The CDR3 has 12 amino acids.

The CDR3 DNA is TGTGCCAGCAGCTTAGTACTCTATGGCTACACCTTC. Amino acid sequence: CASSLVLYGYTF. This chain joins TRBV7-9 and TRBJ1-2, with D uncertain. Germline V gene lookup returns CDR1 SEHNR and CDR2 FQNEAQ (reference sequence). This CDR3 contains 12 residues. Trimming cost V 1 base and J 4 bases, with 4 bases left between them.

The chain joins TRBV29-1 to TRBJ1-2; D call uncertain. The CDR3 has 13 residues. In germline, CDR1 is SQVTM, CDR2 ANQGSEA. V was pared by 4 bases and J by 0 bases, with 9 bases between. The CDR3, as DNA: TGCAGCGTTGGTGGCGGTACTAACTATGGCTACACCTTC. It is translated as CSVGGGTNYGYTF.

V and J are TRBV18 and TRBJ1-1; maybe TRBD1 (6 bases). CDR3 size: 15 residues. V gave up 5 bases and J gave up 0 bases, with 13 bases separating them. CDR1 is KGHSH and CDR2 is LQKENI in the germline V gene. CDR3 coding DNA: TGTGCCAGCTCAGACCCCAGGGACATGAACACTGAAGCTTTCTTT. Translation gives CASSDPRDMNTEAFF.

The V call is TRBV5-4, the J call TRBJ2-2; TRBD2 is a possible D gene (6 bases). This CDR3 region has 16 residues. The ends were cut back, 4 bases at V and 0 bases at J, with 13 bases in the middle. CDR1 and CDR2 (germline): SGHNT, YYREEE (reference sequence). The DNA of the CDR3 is TGTGCCAGCAGCCGGCCGGGACTCACGAACACCGGGGAGCTGTTTTTT. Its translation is CASSRPGLTNTGELFF. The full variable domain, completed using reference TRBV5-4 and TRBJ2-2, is ETGVTQSPTHLIKTRGQQVTLRCSSQSGHNTVSWYQQALGQGPQFIFQYYREEENGRGNFPPRFSGLQFPNYSSELNVNALELDDSALYLCASSRPGLTNTGELFFGEGSRLTVL.

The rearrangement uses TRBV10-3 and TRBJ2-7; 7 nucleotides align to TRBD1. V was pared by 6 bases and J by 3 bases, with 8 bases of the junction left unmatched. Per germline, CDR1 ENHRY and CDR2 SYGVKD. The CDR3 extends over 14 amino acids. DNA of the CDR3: TGTGCCATCAGGGACTTTGGGACAGACTACGAGCAGTACTTC. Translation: CAIRDFGTDYEQYF.

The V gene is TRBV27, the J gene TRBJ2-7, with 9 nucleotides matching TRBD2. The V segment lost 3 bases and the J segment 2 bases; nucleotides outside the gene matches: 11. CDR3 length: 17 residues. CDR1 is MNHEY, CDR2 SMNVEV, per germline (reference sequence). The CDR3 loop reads CASSLNPLAGPTYEQYF. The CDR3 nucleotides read TGTGCCAGCAGTTTGAACCCTCTAGCGGGGCCGACCTACGAGCAGTACTTC.

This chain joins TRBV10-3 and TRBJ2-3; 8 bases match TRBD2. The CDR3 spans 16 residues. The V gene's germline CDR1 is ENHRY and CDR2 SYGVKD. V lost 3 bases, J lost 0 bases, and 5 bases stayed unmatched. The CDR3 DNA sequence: TGTGCCATCAGTGAAGCATTAGCGGGGAGCACAGATACGCAGTATTTT. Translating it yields CAISEALAGSTDTQYF.

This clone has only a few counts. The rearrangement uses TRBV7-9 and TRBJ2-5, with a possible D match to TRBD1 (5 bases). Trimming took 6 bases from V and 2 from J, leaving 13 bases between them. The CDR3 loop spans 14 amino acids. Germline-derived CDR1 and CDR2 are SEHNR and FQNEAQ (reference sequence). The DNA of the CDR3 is TGTGCCAGCAGAGGAGACAGCGTTCAAGAGACCCAGTACTTC. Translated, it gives CASRGDSVQETQYF. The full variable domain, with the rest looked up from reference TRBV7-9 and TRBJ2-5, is DTGVSQNPRHKITKRGQNVTFRCDPISEHNRLYWYRQTLGQGPEFLTYFQNEAQLEKSRLLSDRFSAERPKGSFSTLEIQRTEQGDSAMYLCASRGDSVQETQYFGPGTRLLVL.

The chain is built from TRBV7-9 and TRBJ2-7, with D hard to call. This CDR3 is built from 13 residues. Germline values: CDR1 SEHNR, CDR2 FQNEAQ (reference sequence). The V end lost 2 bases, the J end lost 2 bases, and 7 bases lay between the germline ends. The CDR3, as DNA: TGTGCCAGCAGCTTATCTGTCCCCTACGAGCAGTACTTC. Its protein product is CASSLSVPYEQYF. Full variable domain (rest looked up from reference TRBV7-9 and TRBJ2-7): DTGVSQNPRHKITKRGQNVTFRCDPISEHNRLYWYRQTLGQGPEFLTYFQNEAQLEKSRLLSDRFSAERPKGSFSTLEIQRTEQGDSAMYLCASSLSVPYEQYFGPGTRLTVT.

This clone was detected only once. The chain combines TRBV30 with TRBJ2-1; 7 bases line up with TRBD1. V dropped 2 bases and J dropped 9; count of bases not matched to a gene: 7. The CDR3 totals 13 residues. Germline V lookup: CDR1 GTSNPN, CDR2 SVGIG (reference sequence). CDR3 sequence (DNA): TGTGCCTGGAGTAAAGACAGGGCGGCTGAGCAGTTCTTC. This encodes CAWSKDRAAEQFF.

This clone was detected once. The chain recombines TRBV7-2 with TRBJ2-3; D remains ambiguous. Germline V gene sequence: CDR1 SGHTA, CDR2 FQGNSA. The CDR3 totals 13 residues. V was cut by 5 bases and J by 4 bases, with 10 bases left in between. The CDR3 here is CASSRSMADTQYF. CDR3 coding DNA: TGTGCCAGCAGCCGTAGTATGGCAGATACGCAGTATTTT. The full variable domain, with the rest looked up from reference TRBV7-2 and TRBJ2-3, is GAGVSQSPSNKVTEKGKDVELRCDPISGHTALYWYRQSLGQGLEFLIYFQGNSAPDKSGLPSDRFSAERTGGSVSTLTIQRTQQEDSAVYLCASSRSMADTQYFGPGTRLTVL.

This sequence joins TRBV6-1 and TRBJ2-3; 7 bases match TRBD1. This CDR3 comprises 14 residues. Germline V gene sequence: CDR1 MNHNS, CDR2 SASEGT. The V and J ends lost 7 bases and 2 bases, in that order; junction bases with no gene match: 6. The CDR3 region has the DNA TGTGCCAGCACCCTAGACAGGGTCACAGATACGCAGTATTTT. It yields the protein CASTLDRVTDTQYF.

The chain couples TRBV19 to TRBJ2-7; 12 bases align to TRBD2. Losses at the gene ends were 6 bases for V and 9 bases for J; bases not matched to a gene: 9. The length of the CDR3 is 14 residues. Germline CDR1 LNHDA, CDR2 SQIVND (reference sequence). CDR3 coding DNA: TGTGCCAGTAGCTCCCGGACTAGCGGGAATCTGCAGTACTTC. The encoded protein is CASSSRTSGNLQYF.

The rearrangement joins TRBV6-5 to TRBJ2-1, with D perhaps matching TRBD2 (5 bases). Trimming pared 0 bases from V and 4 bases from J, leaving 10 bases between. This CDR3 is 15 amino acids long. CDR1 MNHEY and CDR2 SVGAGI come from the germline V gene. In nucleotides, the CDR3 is TGTGCCAGCAGTTACTCGATAGAGGGATACAATGAGCAGTTCTTC. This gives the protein CASSYSIEGYNEQFF.

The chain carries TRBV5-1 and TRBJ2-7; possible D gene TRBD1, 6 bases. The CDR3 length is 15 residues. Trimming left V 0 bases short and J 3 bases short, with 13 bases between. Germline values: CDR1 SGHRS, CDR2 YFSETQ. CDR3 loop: CASSLEATGVYEQYF. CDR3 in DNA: TGCGCCAGCAGCTTGGAGGCGACAGGAGTCTACGAGCAGTACTTC. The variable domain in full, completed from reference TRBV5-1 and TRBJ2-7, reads KAGVTQTPRYLIKTRGQQVTLSCSPISGHRSVSWYQQTPGQGLQFLFEYFSETQRNKGNFPGRFSGRQFSNSRSEMNVSTLELGDSALYLCASSLEATGVYEQYFGPGTRLTVT.

CDR3 in DNA: TGTGCCGGTAAGAGGGATTTAAGTGGCAATCAGCCCCAGCATTTT. This gives the protein CAGKRDLSGNQPQHF. The chain carries TRBV6-1 and TRBJ1-5; D gene ambiguous. Germline V gene lookup returns CDR1 MNHNS and CDR2 SASEGT. Trimming took off 11 bases at V and 2 bases at J, with 19 bases between the two ends. The CDR3 consists of 15 residues.

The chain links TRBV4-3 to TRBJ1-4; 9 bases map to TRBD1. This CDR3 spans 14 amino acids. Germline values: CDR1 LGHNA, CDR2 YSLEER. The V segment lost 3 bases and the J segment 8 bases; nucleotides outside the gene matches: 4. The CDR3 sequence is CASSQTGGDEKLFF. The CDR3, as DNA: TGCGCCAGCAGCCAGACAGGGGGAGACGAAAAACTGTTTTTT.

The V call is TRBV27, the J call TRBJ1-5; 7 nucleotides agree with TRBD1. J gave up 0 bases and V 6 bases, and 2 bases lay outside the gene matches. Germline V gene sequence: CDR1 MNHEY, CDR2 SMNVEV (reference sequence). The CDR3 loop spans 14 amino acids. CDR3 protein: CASRTGFSNQPQHF. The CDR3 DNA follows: TGTGCCAGCAGGACAGGGTTTAGCAATCAGCCCCAGCATTTT.

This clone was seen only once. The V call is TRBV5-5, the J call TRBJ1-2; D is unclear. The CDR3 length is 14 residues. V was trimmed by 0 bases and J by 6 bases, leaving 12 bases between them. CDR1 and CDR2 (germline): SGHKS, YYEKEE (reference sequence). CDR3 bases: TGTGCCAGCAGCTTGGTCTCGGGGATAAATGGCTACACCTTC. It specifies CASSLVSGINGYTF. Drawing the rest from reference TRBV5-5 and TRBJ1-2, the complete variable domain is DAGVTQSPTHLIKTRGQQVTLRCSPISGHKSVSWYQQVLGQGPQFIFQYYEKEERGRGNFPDRFSARQFPNYSSELNVNALLLGDSALYLCASSLVSGINGYTFGSGTRLTVV.

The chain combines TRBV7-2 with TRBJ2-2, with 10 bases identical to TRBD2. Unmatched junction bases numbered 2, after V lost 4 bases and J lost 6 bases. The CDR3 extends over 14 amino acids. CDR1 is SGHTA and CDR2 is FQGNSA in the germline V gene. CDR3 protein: CASSWGTSAGELFF. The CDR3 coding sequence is TGTGCCAGCAGCTGGGGGACTAGCGCCGGGGAGCTGTTTTTT.

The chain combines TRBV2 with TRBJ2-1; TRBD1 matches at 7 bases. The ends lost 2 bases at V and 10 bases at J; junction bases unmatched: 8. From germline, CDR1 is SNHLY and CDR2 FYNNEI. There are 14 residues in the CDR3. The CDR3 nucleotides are TGTGCCAGCAGTGAATGGACAGGACCCCGAGAGCAGTTCTTC. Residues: CASSEWTGPREQFF.

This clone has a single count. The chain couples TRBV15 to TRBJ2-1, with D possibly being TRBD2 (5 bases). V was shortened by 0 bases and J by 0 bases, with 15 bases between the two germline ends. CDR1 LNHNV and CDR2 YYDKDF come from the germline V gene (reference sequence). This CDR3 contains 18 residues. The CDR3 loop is CATSRDRTPLSSYNEQFF. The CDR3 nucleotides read TGTGCCACCAGCAGAGATAGGACTCCCCTTAGCTCCTACAATGAGCAGTTCTTC.

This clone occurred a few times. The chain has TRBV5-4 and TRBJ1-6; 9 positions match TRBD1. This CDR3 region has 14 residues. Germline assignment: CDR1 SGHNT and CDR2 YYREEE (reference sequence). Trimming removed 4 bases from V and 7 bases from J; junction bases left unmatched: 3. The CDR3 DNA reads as TGTGCCAGCAGCGGGACAGGGTTGAATTCACCCCTCCACTTT. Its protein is CASSGTGLNSPLHF.

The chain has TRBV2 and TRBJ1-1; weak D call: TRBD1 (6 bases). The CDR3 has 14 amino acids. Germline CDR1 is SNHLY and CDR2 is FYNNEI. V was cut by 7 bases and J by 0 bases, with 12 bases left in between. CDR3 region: CASKSGQMNTEAFF. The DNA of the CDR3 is TGTGCCAGCAAGTCGGGACAAATGAACACTGAAGCTTTCTTT.

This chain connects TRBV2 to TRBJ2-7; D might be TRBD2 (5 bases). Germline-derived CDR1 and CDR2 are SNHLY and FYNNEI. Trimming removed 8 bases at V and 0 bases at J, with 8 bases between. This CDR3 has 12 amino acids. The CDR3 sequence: CASAGSSYEQYF. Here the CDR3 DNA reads TGTGCCAGCGCTGGGAGCTCCTACGAGCAGTACTTC.

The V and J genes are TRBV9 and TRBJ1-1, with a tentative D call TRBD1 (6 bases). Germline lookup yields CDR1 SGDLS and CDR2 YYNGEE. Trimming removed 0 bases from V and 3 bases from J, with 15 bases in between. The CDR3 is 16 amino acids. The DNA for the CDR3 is TGTGCCAGCAGCGTAGCCCCAACAGGGATGGACACTGAAGCTTTCTTT. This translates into CASSVAPTGMDTEAFF.

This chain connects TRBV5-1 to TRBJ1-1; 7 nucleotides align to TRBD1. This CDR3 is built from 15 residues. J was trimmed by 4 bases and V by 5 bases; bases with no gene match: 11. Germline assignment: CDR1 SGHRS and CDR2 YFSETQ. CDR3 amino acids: CASSEAGGWGTEAFF. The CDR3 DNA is TGCGCCAGCAGTGAGGCAGGGGGATGGGGCACTGAAGCTTTCTTT.

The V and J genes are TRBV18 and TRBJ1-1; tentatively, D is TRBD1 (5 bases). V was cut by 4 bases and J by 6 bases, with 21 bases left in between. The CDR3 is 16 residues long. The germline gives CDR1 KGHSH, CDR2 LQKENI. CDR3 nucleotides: TGTGCCAGCTCACTTCGGGTCTGGGGGGAAGGCGCTGAAGCTTTCTTT. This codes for CASSLRVWGEGAEAFF.

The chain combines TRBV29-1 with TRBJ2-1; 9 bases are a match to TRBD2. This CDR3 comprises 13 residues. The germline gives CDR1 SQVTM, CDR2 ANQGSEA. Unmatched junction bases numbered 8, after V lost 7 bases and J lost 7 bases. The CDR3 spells CSGGAGGPNEQFF. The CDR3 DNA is TGCAGCGGGGGGGCGGGAGGGCCGAATGAGCAGTTCTTC.